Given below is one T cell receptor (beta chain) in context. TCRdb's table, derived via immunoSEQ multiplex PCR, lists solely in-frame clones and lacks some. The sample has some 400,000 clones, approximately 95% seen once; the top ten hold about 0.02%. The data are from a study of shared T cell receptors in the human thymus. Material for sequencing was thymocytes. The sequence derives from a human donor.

Written as DNA, the CDR3 is TGCGCCAGCAGCCACCCTAAAGGAGCGGGTTATACGCAGTATTTT. Its translation: CASSHPKGAGYTQYF. V and J are TRBV4-1 and TRBJ2-3, with D possibly matching TRBD2 (6 bases). The germline V gene has CDR1 MGHRA and CDR2 YSYEKL. The CDR3 length is 15 residues. V lost 3 bases and J 7 bases, leaving 17 bases between the germline ends.